This T cell receptor beta chain was sequenced during a study of T cells in Graves' hyperthyroidism and ophthalmopathy. RNA transcripts yielded amplified TCR beta CDR3 regions. RT-PCR in the first round (using the HTBI primer set) targeted the TCR CDR3. Via MiXCR, TCRdb re-called the multiplex PCR reads, giving one row per CDR3 protein. Counted here are hundreds of thousands of distinct CDR3 sequences, 15% to 20% occurring once; the ten biggest clones make up roughly 47%. Ophthalmopathy in the patients scored at least 3 on Clinical Activity Score and at least 4 on NOSPECS grade, lasting under 3 months. The V gene lost 3 bases and the J gene lost 2 bases, with 14 bases spanning the gap. The CDR3 length is 16 residues. Germline assignment: CDR1 MGHRA and CDR2 YSYEKL.

This clonotype was obtained from a man aged 40-49 years with Graves' ophthalmopathy. The source material was blood. V usage is TRBV4-1 and J usage is TRBJ1-5; unclear D gene. The CDR3 sequence is CASSQLVWGGNQPQHF. In DNA form, the CDR3 reads TGCGCCAGCAGCCAGCTCGTTTGGGGAGGCAATCAGCCCCAGCATTTT.